This note documents a single T cell receptor beta chain sequence. This specimen belongs to a study of blood T cell repertoires in COVID-19. Across the whole study: The United States, Italy and Spain were the sources of the acute and convalescent COVID-19 samples.

Sequencing was performed with immunoSEQ multiplex PCR; in TCRdb, only in-frame clones are kept and a portion is missing. The table lists 150,000 to 200,000 clones, roughly 80% of them singletons. With 4 bases clipped from V and 7 bases from J, the junction kept 7 bases outside the gene matches. Germline CDR1 is KGHSH and CDR2 is LQKENI. The CDR3 runs to 15 residues. Material: peripheral blood. The chain is built from TRBV18 and TRBJ2-2, with 9 bases that match TRBD2. The clonotype comes from a woman in her 70s with COVID-19, enrolled during active disease. The CDR3 nucleotides read TGTGCCAGCTCACGGTTTAGCGGGAGCCACGGGGAGCTGTTTTTT. It codes for CASSRFSGSHGELFF.